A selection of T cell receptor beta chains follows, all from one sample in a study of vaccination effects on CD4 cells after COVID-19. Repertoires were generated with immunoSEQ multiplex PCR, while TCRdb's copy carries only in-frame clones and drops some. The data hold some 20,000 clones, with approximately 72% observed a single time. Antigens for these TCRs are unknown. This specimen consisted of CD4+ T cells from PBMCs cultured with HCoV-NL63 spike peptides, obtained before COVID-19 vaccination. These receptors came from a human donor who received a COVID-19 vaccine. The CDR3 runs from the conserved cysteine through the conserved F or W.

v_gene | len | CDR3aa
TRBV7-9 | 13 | CASSLSGVYEQYF
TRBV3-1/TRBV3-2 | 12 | CASSLFREAQYF
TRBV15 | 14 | CATSFRTGWNEQFF
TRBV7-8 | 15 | CASSLAFLAANEQFF
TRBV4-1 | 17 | CASSSKFDEIWQETQYF
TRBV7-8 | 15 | CASSREQGAEGGYTF
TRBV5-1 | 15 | CASSLSGYSTDTQYF
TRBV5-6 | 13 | CASSLRRNQPQHF
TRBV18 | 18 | CASSPPRWTSGGQETQYF
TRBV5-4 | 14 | CASSSGQTTDTQYF
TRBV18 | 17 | CASSPPNVGGFGYGYTF
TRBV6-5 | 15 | CASSPPAGSGNTIYF
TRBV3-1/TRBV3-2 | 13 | CASRRLAEETQYF
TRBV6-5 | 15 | CASSYYRDGKYEQYF
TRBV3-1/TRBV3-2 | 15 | CASSQGTGSIGTQYF
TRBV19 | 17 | CASSLERGGTYNSPLHF
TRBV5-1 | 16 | CASSTGQGTNTGELFF
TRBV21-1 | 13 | CARGQGGTDTQYF
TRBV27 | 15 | CASRPQGSRHYEQYF
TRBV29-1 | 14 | CSALSGSYTGELFF
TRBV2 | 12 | CASAGARDGYTF
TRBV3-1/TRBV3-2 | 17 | CASSQEGRLSGANVLTF
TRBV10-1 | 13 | CASSESGTWVTFF
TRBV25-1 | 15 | CASPTRGQGVDEQYF
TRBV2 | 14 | CATRALTNTGELFF
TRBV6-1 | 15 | CASSESVGYNYGYTF
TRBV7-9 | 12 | CASSLTADTQYF
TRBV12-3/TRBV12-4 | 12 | CASSLNTGEGFF
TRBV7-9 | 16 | CASSQGRSSYNSPLHF
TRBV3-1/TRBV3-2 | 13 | CASSQGGDTEAFF
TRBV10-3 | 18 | CAISESMNKAVSYNEQFF
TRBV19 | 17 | CASSIEAGTSGLNEQFF
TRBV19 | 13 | CASSIWGLGKLFF
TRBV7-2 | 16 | CASSLRVAGGRGEQFF
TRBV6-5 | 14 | CASRSRDRDQPQHF
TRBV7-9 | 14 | CASVGGGSGNTIYF
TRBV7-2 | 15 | CASSLRAASTDTQYF
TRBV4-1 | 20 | CASSQGWLGQGPSGANVLTF
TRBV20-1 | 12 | CSASMETYGYTF
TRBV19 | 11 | CASSDSYEQYF
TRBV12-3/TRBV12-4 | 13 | CASSPDTTDTQYF
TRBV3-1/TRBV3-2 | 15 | CASSQDHGRSHEQYF
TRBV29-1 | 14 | CSVYLGQGGDEQYF
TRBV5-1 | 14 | CASSLGSYTGELFF
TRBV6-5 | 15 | CASSSQRGGPDTQYF
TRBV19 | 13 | CASSIQGKGPQHF
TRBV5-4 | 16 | CASSLMKGEASSKSDF
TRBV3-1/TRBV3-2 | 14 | CASSLWTGGTEAFF
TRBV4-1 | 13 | CASSQGQIYEQYF
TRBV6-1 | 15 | CASSERSSYNSPLHF
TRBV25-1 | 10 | CASSEYEQYF